This T cell receptor (beta chain) came from a study of cytomegalovirus exposure and HLA in healthy donors. Study-wide results and caveats: A reported reduction in N-insertions relative to the roughly 710-donor mean was seen in an Asian-associated ancestry cluster in a later analysis.

For this clone: Its target is not known.

60 Vbeta and 13 Jbeta primers were used in PCR. The protocol was immunoSEQ multiplex PCR, while the TCRdb copy is restricted to in-frame clones and leaves out a portion. The repertoire holds some 120,000 clones, with just under 70% as singletons. Healthy bone marrow donors made up the cohort. This TCR derives from a man aged 25 to 45 in good health and CMV-seropositive. The specimen sequenced was PBMCs.

The CDR3 region is CASSLTGMNTEAFF. In DNA, the CDR3 is TGCGCCAGCAGCTTGACAGGGATGAACACTGAAGCTTTCTTT. The rearrangement joins TRBV5-1 to TRBJ1-1; a possible D gene is TRBD1 (6 bases). Germline CDR1 and CDR2: SGHRS and YFSETQ. This CDR3 region has 14 residues. V was pared by 1 base and J by 0 bases, with 7 bases between.